The 14 T cell receptor beta chains in this list originate from one sample, sequenced in a study of T cells after yellow fever vaccination. MiXCR, applied by TCRdb to the 5' RACE reads, yields one record per CDR3 protein. Here the sample spans 400,000 to 650,000 distinct CDR3 sequences, just over 20% being singletons. The sequences come from PBMCs, collected about 21 days after the first yellow fever vaccination. The source is a man between 18 and 35 years old who received the YFV17D yellow fever vaccine.

This clonotype showed up just a few times. The rearrangement uses TRBV29-1 and TRBJ2-1; 10 bases fit TRBD2. With 1 base clipped from V and 4 bases from J, the junction kept 7 bases outside the gene matches. The CDR3 extends over 16 amino acids. Germline CDR1 and CDR2: SQVTM and ANQGSEA. CDR3 region: CSVEGGSGGTYNEQFF. For the CDR3, the DNA is TGCAGCGTTGAAGGGGGTAGCGGGGGGACATACAATGAGCAGTTCTTC.

J is TRBJ2-7 and V is TRBV6-2 or TRBV6-3; no clear D gene. CDR1 is MNHEY and CDR2 is SVGEGT in the germline V gene. The V and J ends lost 6 bases and 2 bases respectively, with 11 bases between them. CDR3 length: 13 residues. CDR3 sequence (DNA): TGTGCCAGCAGAATGGGCCATGCCTACGAGCAGTACTTC. Translated, it gives CASRMGHAYEQYF.

The chain couples TRBV28 to TRBJ2-5; 8 nucleotides align to TRBD1. The CDR3 contains 15 residues. V dropped 5 bases and J dropped 6; count of bases not matched to a gene: 11. Germline CDR1 is MDHEN and CDR2 is SYDVKM. CDR3 DNA sequence: TGTGCCAGCAGTCCTACATGGACAGGGAAAAAGACCCAGTACTTC. Its translation is CASSPTWTGKKTQYF. Together with reference TRBV28 and TRBJ2-5, the CDR3 gives the full variable domain: DVKVTQSSRYLVKRTGEKVFLECVQDMDHENMFWYRQDPGLGLRLIYFSYDVKMKEKGDIPEGYSVSREKKERFSLILESASTNQTSMYLCASSPTWTGKKTQYFGPGTRLLVL.

This clonotype was recorded a few times. This sequence joins TRBV28 and TRBJ1-5; TRBD1 matches 7 bases. Per germline, CDR1 MDHEN and CDR2 SYDVKM. The CDR3 has 12 amino acids. CDR3 DNA sequence: TGTGCTTCAGGGGGGGGAGGTCAGCCCCAGCATTTT. Encoded protein: CASGGGGQPQHF.

The chain carries TRBV7-2 and TRBJ1-6; no firm D call. Trimming removed 1 base at V and 4 bases at J, with 8 bases between. Germline V gene lookup returns CDR1 SGHTA and CDR2 FQGNSA. This CDR3 is 15 amino acids long. CDR3: CASSLGSQYNSPLHF. The CDR3 DNA follows: TGTGCCAGCAGCTTAGGGTCGCAGTATAATTCACCCCTCCACTTT.

The chain combines TRBV11-2 with TRBJ2-1; D gene ambiguous. The CDR3 is made up of 13 amino acids. The germline CDR1 and CDR2 sequences are SGHAT and FQNNGV. The V end lost 2 bases, the J end lost 8 bases, and 10 bases lay between the germline ends. The CDR3 spells CASSLWAIDEQFF. DNA for the CDR3: TGTGCCAGCAGCTTATGGGCCATCGATGAGCAGTTCTTC. Combining the CDR3 with reference TRBV11-2 and TRBJ2-1 gives the whole variable domain EAGVAQSPRYKIIEKRQSVAFWCNPISGHATLYWYQQILGQGPKLLIQFQNNGVVDDSQLPKDRFSAERLKGVDSTLKIQPAKLEDSAVYLCASSLWAIDEQFFGPGTRLTVL.

The CDR3, as DNA: TGTGCCATCAATCGGGCGGAGAACACTGAAGCTTTCTTT. Protein sequence: CAINRAENTEAFF. The chain employs TRBV10-3 and TRBJ1-1; no clear D gene. Deletions cut 7 bases from V and 1 base from J, with 10 bases between. The CDR3 covers 13 residues. From germline, CDR1 is ENHRY and CDR2 SYGVKD.

The CDR3 region has the DNA TGTGCCAGCAGCCAAGTGGGACAGGGTTATACTGAAGCTTTCTTT. It specifies CASSQVGQGYTEAFF. The chain combines TRBV3-1 with TRBJ1-1, with 9 bases fitting TRBD1. The CDR3 runs to 15 residues. Germline V gene data show CDR1 as LGHDT and CDR2 as YNNKEL (reference sequence). With 1 base clipped from V and 5 bases from J, the junction kept 5 bases outside the gene matches.

The rearrangement joins TRBV27 to TRBJ2-3, with D possibly matching TRBD2 (6 bases). Germline CDR1 is MNHEY and CDR2 is SMNVEV (reference sequence). This CDR3 is built from 16 residues. V dropped 2 bases and J dropped 1 base, with 13 bases sitting between them. The CDR3 DNA reads as TGTGCCAGCAGTTTAGATGGGGTAGCGGGCACAGATACGCAGTATTTT. Its protein is CASSLDGVAGTDTQYF.

V and J are TRBV14 and TRBJ2-3; D could derive from TRBD1 or TRBD2 (5 bases each). Trimming stripped 1 base from V and 4 bases from J, with 18 bases between. This CDR3 spans 17 amino acids. CDR1 SGHDN and CDR2 FVKESK come from the germline V gene. CDR3 sequence (DNA): TGTGCCAGCAGCCAAGGACTCAGGGACGGATGGTCAGATACGCAGTATTTT. It translates to CASSQGLRDGWSDTQYF.

This clonotype has only a few counts. This sequence joins TRBV29-1 and TRBJ2-7; perhaps TRBD2 as D (6 bases). Trimming pared 5 bases from V and 0 bases from J, leaving 11 bases between. Per germline, CDR1 SQVTM and CDR2 ANQGSEA. This CDR3 is built from 13 residues. CDR3 protein: CSVSREDSYEQYF. In nucleotides, the CDR3 is TGCAGCGTTTCCAGGGAGGACTCCTACGAGCAGTACTTC.

The V gene is TRBV12-3 or TRBV12-4, the J gene TRBJ2-3; 8 nucleotides line up with TRBD2. Losses at the gene ends were 5 bases for V and 5 bases for J; bases not matched to a gene: 9. The CDR3 spans 15 residues. The CDR3 DNA follows: TGTGCCAGCAGTCCAGTATTCGGGGGGGGAGATACGCAGTATTTT. This translates into CASSPVFGGGDTQYF.

This chain joins TRBV12-3 or TRBV12-4 and TRBJ2-3, with D uncertain. The CDR3 totals 15 residues. V was cut by 3 bases and J by 2 bases, with 12 bases left in between. DNA for the CDR3: TGTGCCAGCAGTTTTAACGTGCGGATCACAGATACGCAGTATTTT. As protein: CASSFNVRITDTQYF.

The gene calls are TRBV12-3 or TRBV12-4 and TRBJ2-3, with D tentatively TRBD2 (7 bases). V lost 8 bases to trimming and J lost 2 bases, with 14 bases between them. The CDR3 contains 14 residues. CDR3 in amino acids: CASGGAGDTDTQYF. The CDR3 nucleotides read TGTGCCAGCGGGGGGGCGGGGGACACAGATACGCAGTATTTT.